These T cell receptor beta chains were read from a single sample in a study of shared clonotypes between healthy human individuals. The protocol was immunoSEQ multiplex PCR, while the TCRdb copy is restricted to in-frame clones and leaves out a portion. The profile shows 2 million to 2.5 million clones, over 90% of them singletons. What was sequenced was naive CD4+ T cells from PBMCs. The receptors were sampled from a man aged 18 to 30 in good health. Some clones in this sample may be carry-over from other donors' samples. The CDR3 runs from the conserved cysteine through the conserved F or W. The size field is filled for only some rows; it gives once, few, many or a size class.

V,size,J,length,CDR3
TRBV29-1,NA,TRBJ2-1,14,CSVVSGFSYNEQFF
TRBV5-5,NA,TRBJ1-1,14,CASSPGTLGTEAFF
TRBV6-5,NA,TRBJ1-2,14,CASSFQSGWAGYTF
TRBV5-1,NA,TRBJ2-5,13,CASSRVLQETQYF
TRBV27,NA,TRBJ1-5,14,CASRGTAANQPQHF
TRBV9,NA,TRBJ2-7,15,CASSALPGQGYEQYF
TRBV5-1,once,TRBJ2-3,16,CASSFLAGGNTDTQYF
TRBV6-4,NA,TRBJ2-3,16,CASSDETRDWTDTQYF
TRBV12-5,NA,TRBJ2-5,16,CASGVLGQGLQETQYF
TRBV4-1,NA,TRBJ2-2,16,CASSRPDRGSTGELFF
TRBV2,NA,TRBJ2-2,14,CASRGKTNTGELFF
TRBV7-2,NA,TRBJ1-2,15,CASSLTPRDGDGYTF
TRBV5-4,once,TRBJ2-3,14,CASSLDPRTDTQYF
TRBV29-1,NA,TRBJ2-1,14,CSVKGQGPNNEQFF
TRBV18,NA,TRBJ1-1,14,CASSPPSRAPEAFF
TRBV28,NA,TRBJ1-2,14,CASSPPNRNYGYTF
TRBV6-5,NA,TRBJ1-2,14,CASSFRGDRYGYTF
TRBV30,NA,TRBJ2-7,12,CAWISSGYEQYF
TRBV5-6,NA,TRBJ2-1,15,CASSFDRVPYNEQFF
TRBV5-1,NA,TRBJ1-4,15,CASSLGTAMGEKLFF
TRBV28,NA,TRBJ1-3,15,CASSPPRGTGNTIYF
TRBV28,NA,TRBJ1-2,12,CASSPMTAGYTF
TRBV7-2,NA,TRBJ2-7,14,CASSLATGSHEQYF
TRBV7-8,NA,TRBJ2-5,16,CASSLRTSGKEETQYF
TRBV6-1,NA,TRBJ2-2,17,CASSEAGTPIPAGELFF
TRBV4-1,NA,TRBJ2-3,13,CASSQDKADTQYF
TRBV5-1,NA,TRBJ2-1,14,CASTLLAGVNEQFF
TRBV29-1,NA,TRBJ2-1,14,CSVEPGLQKEKQFF
TRBV18,NA,TRBJ1-4,14,CASSSSGGDEKLFF
TRBV2,NA,TRBJ2-7,12,CASRPDSYEQYF
TRBV6-1,NA,TRBJ1-4,14,CASTVQPTNEKLFF
TRBV5-1,NA,TRBJ2-5,13,CASSSTPQETQYF
TRBV4-1,NA,TRBJ1-4,15,CASTPIDRDNEKLFF
TRBV6-1,NA,TRBJ2-1,16,CASSEFGTGGYNEQFF
TRBV2,NA,TRBJ1-1,15,CASSALGLTNTEAFF
TRBV27,NA,TRBJ2-1,15,CASSSGQPSYNEQFF
TRBV15,NA,TRBJ2-5,12,CATSRHQETQYF
TRBV6-6,NA,TRBJ2-7,14,CASSVPGQGYEQYF
TRBV1,NA,TRBJ2-1,22,CTSSVRDPGLAGGPQRNNEQFF
TRBV6-1,NA,TRBJ2-7,12,CASSRSSYEQYF
TRBV28,NA,TRBJ2-3,11,CAGSREDTQYF
TRBV11-3,NA,TRBJ1-1,15,CASSSSGTGNIEAFF
TRBV18,NA,TRBJ2-7,16,CASSPPSGTGVVEQYF
TRBV7-3,NA,TRBJ2-5,13,CASSLDRGKTQYF
TRBV18,NA,TRBJ1-5,15,CASSPLGWAVQPQHF
TRBV11-3,NA,TRBJ2-7,14,CASSLGTSGTEQYF
TRBV19,NA,TRBJ1-5,12,CASSTRNQPQHF
TRBV15,few,TRBJ1-5,17,CATSRDLGTGSFQPQHF
TRBV18,NA,TRBJ1-1,14,CASSPQGATTEAFF
TRBV7-2,NA,TRBJ1-1,13,CASSLIVDTEAFF
TRBV19,NA,TRBJ2-5,15,CASSIVAGAQETQYF
TRBV27,NA,TRBJ2-2,16,CASWPAGTGGSGELFF
TRBV11-2,NA,TRBJ1-1,14,CASSFTRGDTEAFF
TRBV18,NA,TRBJ1-3,16,CASSPDRVLTGNTIYF
TRBV29-1,few,TRBJ1-5,13,CSVSRAIDQPQHF